The 25 T cell receptor beta chains reported below all come from one sample, sequenced in a study of tumor and adjacent non-tumor tissue in lung cancer. Three rounds of nested PCR, following a modified ARM-PCR protocol, produced the TCRbeta library. In TCRdb, the multiplex PCR reads were re-called with MiXCR into one record per CDR3 protein. The data show roughly 81,000 distinct CDR3 sequences, with around 59% seen just once and 15% held by the top ten. RNA was extracted from bulk tissue without any cell sorting. The sample taken for sequencing was lung tumor tissue. Receptors originate from a man between 65 and 85 years old with non-small cell lung cancer.

Remarks on this clonotype: A read error may explain this, as a much larger clone is one base away. This rearrangement joins TRBV12-3 or TRBV12-4 to TRBJ1-6, with D possibly TRBD1 on 5 matching bases. There are 15 residues in the CDR3. CDR3 sequence: CVSSLARASDSPLHF. Here the CDR3 DNA reads TGTGTCAGCAGTTTAGCCAGGGCTTCTGATTCACCCCTCCACTTT.

Of note for this clonotype: The conserved phenylalanine or tryptophan normally closing the CDR3 is absent here, so this likely arose from a read error. The rearrangement links TRBV29-1 to TRBJ2-7; D is undetermined. The CDR3 has 12 amino acids. The germline V gene encodes CDR1 SQVTM and CDR2 ANQGSEA. Trimming took off 7 bases at V and 8 bases at J, with 18 bases between the two ends. The CDR3 spells CSDPTASYKQYL. The CDR3 region has the DNA TGCAGCGACCCGACGGCATCATACAAGCAGTACCTC.

For this clonotype: The missing conserved phenylalanine or tryptophan at the end of this CDR3 makes a read error likely. The genes are TRBV6-5 and TRBJ1-5; the D gene is possibly TRBD1 (6 bases). Trimming pared 8 bases from V and 5 bases from J, leaving 19 bases between. Germline CDR1 MNHEY, CDR2 SVGAGI. CDR3 length: 15 residues. CDR3 residues: CASQGGQSLDQPQHY. DNA of the CDR3: TGTGCCAGCCAAGGAGGACAGAGTCTCGATCAGCCCCAGCATTAT.

About this clonotype itself: A read error may produce the germline difference seen at one junction end. The rearrangement uses TRBV6-1 and TRBJ2-6; 7 bases align to TRBD1. Germline CDR1 is MNHNS and CDR2 is SASEGT. This CDR3 has 16 residues. CDR3 sequence: CASSAGDSSGANVLTF. The DNA of the CDR3 is TGTGCCAGCAGCGCCGGGGACAGCTCTGGGGCCAACGTTCTGACTTTC.

As concerns this clonotype: In this CDR3 the conserved last residue, phenylalanine or tryptophan, is missing, so a read error is likely. No DNA is shown, since the ends of the CDR3 on it are uncertain; the CDR3 is the one TCRdb lists. J is TRBJ2-1 and V is TRBV11-2; the D call in the table, TRBD2, was not verified against the DNA. With termini counted, the CDR3 has 15 amino acids. Germline CDR1 reads SGHAT; CDR2 reads FQNNGV. The CDR3 here is CASSPGMGGYNEQLS.

Many counts were recorded for this clonotype. V and J are TRBV6-1 and TRBJ1-5, with D perhaps TRBD1 (5 bases). The germline CDR1 and CDR2 sequences are MNHNS and SASEGT. V was shortened by 2 bases and J by 7 bases, with 15 bases between the two germline ends. The CDR3 sequence is 15 residues long. CDR3 DNA: TGTGCCAGCAGTGAATCGGTCGCAGGGTGGCAGCCCCAGCATTTT. Encoded protein: CASSESVAGWQPQHF.

Ten or more counts support this clonotype. The chain joins TRBV10-3 to TRBJ1-4; perhaps TRBD1 as D (5 bases). Per germline, CDR1 ENHRY and CDR2 SYGVKD. The CDR3 has 13 amino acids. Trimming shortened V by 8 bases and J by 7 bases, and 14 bases separated the two germline ends. The CDR3 loop reads CAIGTDPSEKLFF. CDR3 DNA sequence: TGTGCCATCGGGACCGACCCTTCTGAAAAACTGTTTTTT.

A remark on this clonotype: A much larger clone lies one base from this, so it may be a read error. The chain is built from TRBV12-3 or TRBV12-4 and TRBJ2-7; D might be TRBD1 (6 bases). The CDR3 runs to 13 residues. Deletions cut 10 bases from V and 1 base from J, with 14 bases between. The CDR3 DNA is TGTGCCAACACCCCCGGACAGTCCTACGAGCAGTACTTC. It is translated as CANTPGQSYEQYF.

With regard to this clonotype: It is likely a read error, because the conserved phenylalanine at the end of the CDR3 is missing. The V and J genes are TRBV11-2 and TRBJ2-2; D is perhaps TRBD1 or TRBD2 (5 bases each). CDR1 SGHAT and CDR2 FQNNGV come from the germline V gene. This CDR3 has 14 residues. CDR3: CASSPPGPRGELFC. CDR3 sequence (DNA): TGTGCAAGCAGCCCACCGGGACCACGCGGGGAGCTGTTTTGT.

This clonotype was detected ten times or more. This chain joins TRBV12-3 or TRBV12-4 and TRBJ2-3, with 9 bases identical to TRBD2. The CDR3 loop spans 15 amino acids. With 3 bases clipped from V and 3 bases from J, the junction kept 4 bases outside the gene matches. The CDR3 DNA reads TGTGCCAGCAGTTTCCGGAGCGGGAGGACAGATACGCAGTATTTT. Protein: CASSFRSGRTDTQYF.

Comment on this clonotype: This CDR3 fails to terminate in the conserved phenylalanine or tryptophan, so it likely reflects a read error. V and J are TRBV5-4 and TRBJ2-3; 10 bases map to TRBD2. The CDR3 length is 16 residues. CDR1 is SGHNT and CDR2 is YYREEE in the germline V gene (reference sequence). The CDR3 DNA follows: TGTGCCAGCAACTTGGGAGCGGGAGGGCCAGCAGATACGCAGTATTCT. This translates into CASNLGAGGPADTQYS.

To note about this clonotype: One junction end disagrees with the germline gene, perhaps due to a read error. The chain links TRBV11-2 to TRBJ2-4, with D unresolved. The germline gives CDR1 SGHAT, CDR2 FQNNGV. The CDR3 extends over 12 amino acids. CDR3 coding DNA: TGTGCCGGCAGTTTAACCAAAAACATTCAGTACTTC. Translating gives CAGSLTKNIQYF. The full variable domain, its missing parts supplied by reference TRBV11-2 and TRBJ2-4, is EAGVAQSPRYKIIEKRQSVAFWCNPISGHATLYWYQQILGQGPKLLIQFQNNGVVDDSQLPKDRFSAERLKGVDSTLKIQPAKLEDSAVYLCAGSLTKNIQYFGAGTRLSVL.

Points on this clonotype: At one end the junction does not follow the germline gene, possibly because of a read error. J is TRBJ2-5 and V is TRBV19, with 7 positions matching TRBD1. Germline-derived CDR1 and CDR2 are LNHDA and SQIVND (reference sequence). This CDR3 contains 15 residues. The CDR3 DNA is TGTGCCAGTACCCCTGGGACAGATTACCAAGAGACCCGGTACTTC. The encoded protein is CASTPGTDYQETRYF.

This clonotype was observed once. A read error may be the cause here, since a much bigger clone is one base away. The rearrangement links TRBV29-1 to TRBJ2-2, with TRBD1 identical over 7 bases. From germline, CDR1 is SQVTM and CDR2 ANQGSEA. J gave up 7 bases and V 4 bases, and 6 bases lay outside the gene matches. This CDR3 is 13 amino acids long. The CDR3 spells CSVGDRDDGELFF. In DNA form, the CDR3 reads TGCAGCGTTGGAGACAGGGATGACGGGGAGCTGTTTTTT.

Comment on this clonotype: Mismatch with germline at one junction end may stem from a read error. The chain employs TRBV6-6 and TRBJ2-5, with D possibly called TRBD1 or TRBD2 (6 bases each). Looked up from germline, CDR1 is MNHNY and CDR2 is SVGAGI (reference sequence). The CDR3 has 16 amino acids. The CDR3 spells CASSYGGGKGQETQCF. Written as DNA, the CDR3 is TGTGCCAGTAGTTACGGGGGCGGTAAGGGGCAAGAGACCCAGTGCTTC.

Of note for this clonotype: One end of the junction fails to match germline, which may point to a read error. The J gene is TRBJ2-5, the V gene TRBV5-4; 8 bases line up with TRBD1. Looked up from germline, CDR1 is SGHNT and CDR2 is YYREEE (reference sequence). This CDR3 comprises 15 residues. As DNA, the CDR3 is TGTGTCAGCAGCATCTGGGACAGGTGGAGAGAGACCCAGTACTTC. It is translated as CVSSIWDRWRETQYF.

This clonotype was seen only once. At one end, the junction sequence differs from germline, possibly due to a read error. The chain is built from TRBV5-1 and TRBJ1-4; tentatively, D is TRBD1 (6 bases). The CDR3 spans 15 residues. Germline loops: CDR1 SGHRS, CDR2 YFSETQ. For the CDR3, the DNA is TGCGCCAGTGGCCCAAACAGGGTGGCTAATGAAAGACTGTTTTTT. Translating it yields CASGPNRVANERLFF.

Details on this clonotype: Germline and junction disagree at one end, which may indicate a read error. The genes are TRBV6-6 and TRBJ2-7, with 7 bases fitting TRBD1. Per the germline V gene, CDR1 is MNHNY and CDR2 is SVGAGI (reference sequence). The CDR3 has 15 amino acids. Written as DNA, the CDR3 is TGTGCCAGTACTCAGGGGGTTAAGGAACAGGGCGAGCAGTACTTT. This translates into CASTQGVKEQGEQYF.

This sequence joins TRBV29-1 and TRBJ2-7; D is possibly TRBD1 (6 bases). Per the germline V gene, CDR1 is SQVTM and CDR2 is ANQGSEA. Trimming removed 8 bases at V and 0 bases at J, with 23 bases between. The length of the CDR3 is 16 residues. CDR3 loop: CSNEAPGHFSSYEQYF. CDR3 nucleotide sequence: TGCAGCAATGAAGCCCCGGGACACTTTAGCTCCTACGAGCAGTACTTC.

This sequence joins TRBV5-1 and TRBJ2-7; TRBD2 is a possible D gene (6 bases). The germline gives CDR1 SGHRS, CDR2 YFSETQ. Trimming removed 4 bases from V and 1 base from J, with 18 bases in between. This CDR3 contains 16 residues. CDR3 nucleotide sequence: TGCGCCAGCAGCGAACCGGGACTCGGTGGATCCTACGAGCAGTACTTC. Protein product: CASSEPGLGGSYEQYF.

As regards this clonotype: Being one base from a much bigger clone, this may be a read error. V gene TRBV5-5 combines with J gene TRBJ2-2; no reliable D call. Germline CDR1 is SGHKS and CDR2 is YYEKEE (reference sequence). The CDR3 has 16 residues. CDR3: CTSSLRQTPNTGELFF. Here the CDR3 DNA reads TGTACCAGCAGCTTGAGGCAGACTCCGAACACCGGGGAGCTGTTTTTT.

The V and J genes are TRBV11-2 and TRBJ2-2; D perhaps matches TRBD1 (6 bases). Germline-derived CDR1 and CDR2 are SGHAT and FQNNGV. The length of the CDR3 is 13 residues. The CDR3 DNA follows: TGTAGCAGCAGCTTACAGGGACCCGGGGAGCTGTTTTTT. As protein: CSSSLQGPGELFF.

In the case of this clonotype: The junction does not match germline at one end; this may be a read error. The chain recombines TRBV29-1 with TRBJ2-3; D gene ambiguous. CDR1 is SQVTM and CDR2 is ANQGSEA in the germline V gene. This CDR3 contains 10 residues. CDR3 nucleotides: TGCAGCGCTATGAGAGATACGCGGTATTTT. Translating gives CSAMRDTRYF.

The sample holds a few counts of this clonotype. The CDR3 carries no conserved terminal phenylalanine or tryptophan, so it likely arises from a read error. The V call is TRBV29-1, the J call TRBJ2-2; 7 bases map to TRBD2. V was pared by 6 bases and J by 2 bases, with 6 bases of the junction left unmatched. The CDR3 runs to 14 residues. CDR1 SQVTM and CDR2 ANQGSEA come from the germline V gene. The DNA of the CDR3 is TGCAGCGTCCGAGGGACTATCAACACCGGGGAGCTGTTTTCT. Amino acids: CSVRGTINTGELFS.

Only one count was recorded for this clonotype. An end of the junction does not agree with germline; a read error may underlie this. V and J are TRBV6-1 and TRBJ2-6, with D perhaps matching TRBD1 (6 bases). Germline loops: CDR1 MNHNS, CDR2 SASEGT. The CDR3 runs 16 residues. The CDR3 sequence: CASGTEDSSGANVLTF. The CDR3, as DNA: TGTGCCAGCGGTACCGAGGACAGCTCTGGCGCCAACGTCCTGACTTTC.